The clone carrying this TCR beta chain was found once. What it binds is unknown. Clones were read by immunoSEQ multiplex PCR, and TCRdb kept only the in-frame ones, dropping some. The sample carries about 130,000 clones, approximately 92% recorded once. This sample stems from a study of T cell responses to AZD1222 COVID-19 vaccine. The germline V and J ends were trimmed by 0 bases and 1 base, with 7 bases remaining between them. CDR1 and CDR2 (germline): SEHNR, FQNEAQ (reference sequence). The CDR3 is 15 amino acids. Study results and caveats: Donors, mostly white British, included more females; clonal diversity was possibly underestimated.

The source material was peripheral blood, sampled 28 days after the second AZD1222 dose. The chain combines TRBV7-9 with TRBJ1-3, with D tentatively TRBD1 (6 bases). This sequence originates from an adult who received the AZD1222 COVID-19 vaccine. The CDR3, as DNA: TGTGCCAGCAGCTTAGCAGGGGGGTCTGGAAACACCATATATTTT. Residues: CASSLAGGSGNTIYF. The full variable domain, its missing parts supplied by reference TRBV7-9 and TRBJ1-3, is DTGVSQNPRHKITKRGQNVTFRCDPISEHNRLYWYRQTLGQGPEFLTYFQNEAQLEKSRLLSDRFSAERPKGSFSTLEIQRTEQGDSAMYLCASSLAGGSGNTIYFGEGSWLTVV.